This T cell receptor beta chain was captured in a study of shared clonotypes between healthy human individuals. Points from the study as a whole: Sampling was confined to blood; repertoires within tissues likely differ.

CDR3 size: 17 residues. Per the germline V gene, CDR1 is SGHVS and CDR2 is FQNEAQ. V was cut by 2 bases and J by 0 bases, with 17 bases left in between. Points on this clone: Its antigen is not known.

Genomic DNA belonging to each subset was distributed in equal measure over several immunoSEQ plates. Original analysis: Owing to the provision of junction-only sequences devoid of quality scores by immunoSEQ, filtering differed. Profiling relied on immunoSEQ multiplex PCR, and the TCRdb table lists in-frame clones only, not all of them. Clone size and V and J calls were adopted from that table, with D and trimming inferred from the DNA. The sample has about 520,000 clones; approximately 81% are singletons. The TCR was taken from a woman aged 40 to 50 in good health. Some clones in this sample may be carry-over from other donors' samples. The chain joins TRBV7-8 to TRBJ2-7, with D possibly TRBD2 on 7 matching bases. The sequenced sample consisted of PBMCs. The CDR3 region has the DNA TGTGCCAGCAGCTTACGGGGAGTGGGAGGGGGCTCCTACGAGCAGTACTTC. Translated: CASSLRGVGGGSYEQYF.